The 8 T cell receptor beta chains given below trace back to one sample, sequenced in a study of response to subunit inactivated influenza vaccine. TCRdb re-called the RT-PCR reads through MiXCR, storing one row per CDR3 protein. The sample has a few hundred thousand distinct CDR3 sequences, around a fifth seen once; the top ten hold 9.5% to 13%. Sequences were derived from PBMCs from blood, sampled roughly 20 months after vaccination. All receptors come from a man between 50 and 70 years old who received an inactivated influenza vaccine.

The gene calls are TRBV7-8 and TRBJ2-1, with D possibly being TRBD2 (6 bases). Germline CDR1 is SGHVS and CDR2 is FQNEAQ. Trimming cost V 4 bases and J 9 bases, with 19 bases left between them. This CDR3 region has 15 residues. The CDR3 sequence is CASSSWAGPSGEQFF. For the CDR3, the DNA is TGTGCCAGCAGCTCCTGGGCGGGACCAAGTGGTGAGCAGTTCTTC.

This clonotype was detected a few times. V gene TRBV3-1 combines with J gene TRBJ2-3, with TRBD2 matching 8 bases. Losses at the gene ends were 8 bases for V and 5 bases for J; bases not matched to a gene: 9. The CDR3 is made up of 14 amino acids. Looked up from germline, CDR1 is LGHDT and CDR2 is YNNKEL (reference sequence). The CDR3 region is CASDQGLGGDTQYF. In nucleotides, the CDR3 is TGTGCCAGCGACCAGGGACTAGGGGGAGATACGCAGTATTTT.

The V gene is TRBV4-2, the J gene TRBJ2-5; D is ambiguous. V shed 3 bases and J shed 2 bases, with 13 bases lying between them. The CDR3 consists of 15 residues. The germline V gene encodes CDR1 LGHNA and CDR2 YNFKEQ. CDR3 nucleotides: TGTGCCAGCAGCCAGAAAAATAGTGGTCAAGAGACCCAGTACTTC. Translating it yields CASSQKNSGQETQYF.

The chain combines TRBV7-2 with TRBJ2-4, with a weak D call TRBD2 (6 bases). CDR3 length: 12 residues. CDR1 is SGHTA and CDR2 is FQGNSA in the germline V gene. V lost 6 bases to trimming and J lost 7 bases, with 10 bases between them. CDR3 bases: TGTGCCAGCAGGGGGGGATACAACATTCAGTACTTC. The encoded protein is CASRGGYNIQYF.

Ten or more counts support this clonotype. CDR3 sequence: CASSLSSEQPQHF. As DNA, the CDR3 is TGTGCCAGCAGTTTAAGTAGTGAACAGCCCCAGCATTTT. The chain has TRBV12-3 or TRBV12-4 and TRBJ1-5, with D hard to call. This CDR3 has 13 amino acids. V was cut by 2 bases and J by 7 bases, with 9 bases left in between.

This clonotype has more than one count but fewer than ten. This rearrangement joins TRBV7-2 to TRBJ2-7; 7 bases are a match to TRBD2. This CDR3 contains 14 residues. Germline CDR1 is SGHTA and CDR2 is FQGNSA. V shed 10 bases, J shed 0 bases, and the junction held 9 bases outside the gene matches. Written as DNA, the CDR3 is TGTGCCAACAAGCGGGACCAGAGCTCCTACGAGCAGTACTTC. Encoded protein: CANKRDQSSYEQYF. Full variable domain (outside the CDR3, taken from reference TRBV7-2 and TRBJ2-7): GAGVSQSPSNKVTEKGKDVELRCDPISGHTALYWYRQSLGQGLEFLIYFQGNSAPDKSGLPSDRFSAERTGGSVSTLTIQRTQQEDSAVYLCANKRDQSSYEQYFGPGTRLTVT.

This rearrangement joins TRBV10-3 to TRBJ2-3; D is undetermined. Germline-derived CDR1 and CDR2 are ENHRY and SYGVKD. V was trimmed by 11 bases and J by 3 bases, leaving 9 bases between them. This CDR3 has 11 residues. CDR3 protein: CASLGTDTQYF. The CDR3 DNA sequence: TGTGCCTCCCTCGGTACAGATACGCAGTATTTT.

This rearrangement joins TRBV18 to TRBJ2-7; D remains unclear. From germline, CDR1 is KGHSH and CDR2 LQKENI. The CDR3 is 14 amino acids. V lost 3 bases and J lost 4, with 13 bases in between. The chain's CDR3 is CASSPGSWSYEQYF. DNA of the CDR3: TGTGCCAGCTCACCTGGATCATGGTCGTACGAGCAGTACTTC. The whole variable domain, remainder taken from reference TRBV18 and TRBJ2-7, is NAGVMQNPRHLVRRRGQEARLRCSPMKGHSHVYWYRQLPEEGLKFMVYLQKENIIDESGMPKERFSAEFPKEGPSILRIQQVVRGDSAAYFCASSPGSWSYEQYFGPGTRLTVT.